This T cell receptor beta chain was recorded in a study of T cells after yellow fever vaccination. Study-level information: Any fraction with a low cell number was prepared using SMART-Seq v4 Ultra Low Input. Study-wide results and limits: Reappearance after the booster was observed for most primary-vaccination clones (more than 95% CD4, over 70% CD8). Among all clonotypes, a small share was observed in both CD4 and CD8 compartments.

The CDR3 spans 13 residues. The germline V gene encodes CDR1 DFQATT and CDR2 SNEGSKA (reference sequence). V lost 6 bases, J lost 4 bases, and 14 bases lay in between. This clonotype was observed a few times. What it binds is unknown. A universal primer site and UMIs were added as TCR cDNA was made by 5'RACE template switching. TCRdb recomputed calls from the 5' RACE reads with MiXCR, one row per CDR3 protein. The data contain 500,000 to 650,000 distinct CDR3 sequences, roughly an eighth of them singletons. This specimen was PBMCs, taken on the day of the yellow fever booster vaccination. The clonotype originates from a man aged 25 to 40 who received the YFV17D yellow fever vaccine. The genes are TRBV20-1 and TRBJ2-3; D ambiguous. The CDR3 coding sequence is TGCAGTGCCTTACGACCGGGCGCAGATACGCAGTATTTT. This gives the protein CSALRPGADTQYF.